Ten or more counts support the clone carrying this T cell receptor (beta chain). Its cognate antigen is unknown. This specimen comes from a study of read filtering for tumor transcriptome and immune sequencing. Turning to the study itself: Transcriptome libraries were built from DNase-treated RNA. Points from the study as a whole: This fraction held mixed bone marrow immune cells after CD138-negative sorting. In IR-seq, single-read clonotypes were approximately 79% of clonotypes but around 3.2% of reads.

The germline V and J ends were trimmed by 5 bases and 3 bases, with 15 bases remaining between them. This CDR3 is built from 15 residues. CDR1 and CDR2 from the germline V gene are MNHNY and SVGAGI (reference sequence). The library was built from roughly 400 ng RNA with molecular barcoded adaptors for alpha/delta and beta/gamma chains. TCRdb fed the reads into MiXCR, producing one record per CDR3 protein. Of 13,000 to 15,000 distinct CDR3 sequences in the sample, around 20% are singletons; the top ten hold 80%. The TCR comes from a donor aged 40 or older with multiple myeloma. The specimen was a population of CD138-negative cells sorted from bone marrow. The V gene is TRBV6-6, the J gene TRBJ2-3; TRBD1 or TRBD2 may be the D gene (6 bases each). CDR3 DNA: TGTGCCAGCAGTCCACCCGAAGGGGGGACAGATACGCAGTATTTT. Its translation is CASSPPEGGTDTQYF.